This T cell receptor (beta chain) is from a study of OX40 agonist ivuxolimab in advanced cancers. Study background: Given to patients was ivuxolimab, an agonistic anti-OX40 (CD134) antibody.

The CDR3 contains 13 residues. Germline CDR1 MNHEY, CDR2 SMNVEV (reference sequence). With V trimmed by 6 bases and J by 8 bases, 7 bases remained unmatched. Only in-frame clones appear in the TCRdb table, and some are missing; sequencing was by immunoSEQ multiplex PCR. The table has approximately 22,000 clones, about 83% seen once. The J gene is TRBJ2-1, the V gene TRBV27; 7 bases fit TRBD1. This TCR came from an adult with an advanced solid tumor such as melanoma, head and neck, liver or kidney cancer. This sample comprised CD4+ or CD8+ T cells sorted from blood, obtained in a trial of the OX40 agonist ivuxolimab. The CDR3 region has the DNA TGTGCCAGCAGAAGGGGGCTAGTAGATGAGCAGTTCTTC. Protein product: CASRRGLVDEQFF.